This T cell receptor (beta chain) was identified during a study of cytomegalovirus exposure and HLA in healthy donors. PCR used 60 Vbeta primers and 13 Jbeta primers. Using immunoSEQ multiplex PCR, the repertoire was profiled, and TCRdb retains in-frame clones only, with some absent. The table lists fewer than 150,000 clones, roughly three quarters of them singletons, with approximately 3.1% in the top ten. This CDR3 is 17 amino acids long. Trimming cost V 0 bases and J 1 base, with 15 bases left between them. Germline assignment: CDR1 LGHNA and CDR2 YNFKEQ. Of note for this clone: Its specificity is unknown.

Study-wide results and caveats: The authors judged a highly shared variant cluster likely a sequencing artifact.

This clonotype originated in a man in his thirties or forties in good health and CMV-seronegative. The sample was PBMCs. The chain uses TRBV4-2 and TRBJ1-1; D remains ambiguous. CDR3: CASSQDLYNSPNTEAFF. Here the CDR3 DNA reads TGTGCCAGCAGCCAAGATTTATACAATTCCCCGAACACTGAAGCTTTCTTT.